This is a list of T cell receptor beta chains from one sample in a study of human T cells and chemical hapten exposure. TCRdb redid the calling of the RACE reads with MiXCR, one entry per CDR3 protein. Of roughly 90,000 distinct CDR3 sequences in the sample, 9.6% were seen once. The input for sequencing was whole blood, taken in connection with sensitization to the hapten diphenylcyclopropenone (DPC). The receptors were gathered from a woman in her thirties or forties with alopecia areata. Some clones in this sample may be carry-over from other donors' samples. Both conserved end residues are part of each CDR3. Fields, in order: D gene, J gene, clone size, V gene, CDR3 DNA, CDR3 protein. D genes are given only for firm matches. The size entry is marked missing in some rows and otherwise reads once, few, many or a size class.

d_gene: .; j_gene: TRBJ1-1; abundance: .; v_gene: TRBV28; CDR3nt: TGTGCCAGCAGTAAAACCCTCATCTCTGAAGCTTTCTTT; CDR3aa: CASSKTLISEAFF
d_gene: TRBD1; j_gene: TRBJ2-3; abundance: few; v_gene: TRBV11-3; CDR3nt: TGTGCCAGCAGCATCCGGACAGGTCTGACAGATACGCAGTATTTT; CDR3aa: CASSIRTGLTDTQYF
d_gene: .; j_gene: TRBJ2-1; abundance: few; v_gene: TRBV12-3/TRBV12-4; CDR3nt: TGTGCCAGCAGAGGGGGGCAGGGAGTCTCCTACAATGAGCAGTTCTTC; CDR3aa: CASRGGQGVSYNEQFF
d_gene: .; j_gene: TRBJ1-1; abundance: .; v_gene: TRBV18; CDR3nt: TGTGCCAGCTCACCCCCGAGCTCTAGGTACACTGAAGCTTTCTTT; CDR3aa: CASSPPSSRYTEAFF
d_gene: .; j_gene: TRBJ1-3; abundance: few; v_gene: TRBV7-2; CDR3nt: TGTGCCAGCAGCCTGCCGACGGGGGTGCTCCCCGGCACCATATATTTT; CDR3aa: CASSLPTGVLPGTIYF
d_gene: TRBD1; j_gene: TRBJ2-1; abundance: few; v_gene: TRBV20-1; CDR3nt: TGCAGTGCTAGAGCCAACACAGGGGCCTACAATGAGCAGTTCTTC; CDR3aa: CSARANTGAYNEQFF
d_gene: .; j_gene: TRBJ1-5; abundance: many; v_gene: TRBV2; CDR3nt: TGTGCCAGCCTAACGAGGGCAGGCAATCAGCCCCAGCATTTT; CDR3aa: CASLTRAGNQPQHF
d_gene: TRBD2; j_gene: TRBJ2-5; abundance: many; v_gene: TRBV9; CDR3nt: TGTGCCAGCAGCTCCGGACTAGCGGGGGGCTCCGGAGAGACCCAGTACTTC; CDR3aa: CASSSGLAGGSGETQYF
d_gene: TRBD1; j_gene: TRBJ1-2; abundance: .; v_gene: TRBV4-3; CDR3nt: TGCGCCAGCAGCCAAGACGCGATGGGACAGGGGAGGGCTAACTATGGCTACACCTTC; CDR3aa: CASSQDAMGQGRANYGYTF
d_gene: .; j_gene: TRBJ2-3; abundance: many; v_gene: TRBV7-9; CDR3nt: TGTGCCAGCAGCCCCTGGTCGAGCAGGCATGATACGCAGTATTTT; CDR3aa: CASSPWSSRHDTQYF
d_gene: .; j_gene: TRBJ2-7; abundance: few; v_gene: TRBV7-3; CDR3nt: TGTGCCAGCAGCCCCTCGGGCGGCACCTCCTACGAGCAGTACTTC; CDR3aa: CASSPSGGTSYEQYF
d_gene: .; j_gene: TRBJ2-6; abundance: .; v_gene: TRBV10-3; CDR3nt: TGTGCCATCATGGCTGGGGCCAACGTCCTGACTTTC; CDR3aa: CAIMAGANVLTF
d_gene: .; j_gene: TRBJ2-5; abundance: many; v_gene: TRBV2; CDR3nt: TGTGCCAGCAGTAGGGACGGTCAAGAGACCCAGTACTTC; CDR3aa: CASSRDGQETQYF
d_gene: .; j_gene: TRBJ1-1; abundance: few; v_gene: TRBV29-1; CDR3nt: TGCAGCGTTGCCGCCGGGACGGTGAACACTGAAGCTTTCTTT; CDR3aa: CSVAAGTVNTEAFF
d_gene: TRBD1; j_gene: TRBJ2-2; abundance: .; v_gene: TRBV5-1; CDR3nt: TGCGCCAGCAGCCCCCTGGGGGGACAGGGGCCTACCCCGAACACCGGGGAGCTGTTTTTT; CDR3aa: CASSPLGGQGPTPNTGELFF
d_gene: TRBD2; j_gene: TRBJ2-3; abundance: .; v_gene: TRBV7-9; CDR3nt: TGTGCCAGCAGCCCCGGACTAGCGGCTAGCACAGATACGCAGTATTTT; CDR3aa: CASSPGLAASTDTQYF
d_gene: TRBD1; j_gene: TRBJ1-5; abundance: few; v_gene: TRBV12-3/TRBV12-4; CDR3nt: TGTGCCAGCAGGGAACAGGGGTCCTCTAATCAGCCCCAGCATTTT; CDR3aa: CASREQGSSNQPQHF
d_gene: .; j_gene: TRBJ1-2; abundance: many; v_gene: TRBV4-1; CDR3nt: TGCGCCAGCAGCCAAACGGATTATGGCTACACCTTC; CDR3aa: CASSQTDYGYTF
d_gene: .; j_gene: TRBJ2-1; abundance: .; v_gene: TRBV13; CDR3nt: TGTGCCAGCAGCTTAGGGGGGGCGCGGAATGAGCAGTTCTTC; CDR3aa: CASSLGGARNEQFF
d_gene: TRBD1; j_gene: TRBJ2-3; abundance: .; v_gene: TRBV29-1; CDR3nt: TGCAGCGGGGATACAGGGGCAGATACGCAGTATTTT; CDR3aa: CSGDTGADTQYF
d_gene: TRBD1; j_gene: TRBJ1-1; abundance: .; v_gene: TRBV4-3; CDR3nt: TGCGCCAGCAGCCTAGATGCCACAGGGGGATTCACTGAAGCTTTCTTT; CDR3aa: CASSLDATGGFTEAFF
d_gene: TRBD1; j_gene: TRBJ2-7; abundance: few; v_gene: TRBV28; CDR3nt: TGTGCCAGCAGACACCCCCAGGGGGTGGGGGAGCAGTACTTC; CDR3aa: CASRHPQGVGEQYF
d_gene: TRBD1; j_gene: TRBJ2-4; abundance: many; v_gene: TRBV12-3/TRBV12-4; CDR3nt: TGTGCCAGCAGTTTCTCAGGGGGTGAAAACATTCAGTACTTC; CDR3aa: CASSFSGGENIQYF
d_gene: TRBD1; j_gene: TRBJ2-1; abundance: .; v_gene: TRBV7-9; CDR3nt: TGTGCCAGCAGCGGACAGGGGGCCCATTCTTACAATGAGCAGTTCTTC; CDR3aa: CASSGQGAHSYNEQFF
d_gene: TRBD2; j_gene: TRBJ2-5; abundance: few; v_gene: TRBV20-1; CDR3nt: TGCAGTGCTAGAATCCAGCGGGGACAAGAGACCCAGTACTTC; CDR3aa: CSARIQRGQETQYF
d_gene: .; j_gene: TRBJ2-6; abundance: many; v_gene: TRBV19; CDR3nt: TGTGCCAGTAGTATGCGAAACTCTGGGGCCAACGTCCTGACTTTC; CDR3aa: CASSMRNSGANVLTF
d_gene: TRBD1; j_gene: TRBJ2-7; abundance: many; v_gene: TRBV5-4; CDR3nt: TGTGCCAGCAGCTTACAGGGGGGCGAGCAGTACTTC; CDR3aa: CASSLQGGEQYF
d_gene: .; j_gene: TRBJ2-3; abundance: many; v_gene: TRBV14; CDR3nt: TGTGCCAGCAGCCAAGTCACGCGCGATACGCAGTATTTT; CDR3aa: CASSQVTRDTQYF
d_gene: .; j_gene: TRBJ1-6; abundance: few; v_gene: TRBV7-2; CDR3nt: TGTGCCAGCAGCACAGAACTTGGGCGGAGTCTTGGGTCACCCCTCCACTTT; CDR3aa: CASSTELGRSLGSPLHF
d_gene: TRBD1; j_gene: TRBJ1-5; abundance: .; v_gene: TRBV7-8; CDR3nt: TGTGCCAGCAGCCCCACAGGGGGCTTCCCCCAGCCCCAGCATTTT; CDR3aa: CASSPTGGFPQPQHF
d_gene: TRBD1; j_gene: TRBJ2-7; abundance: .; v_gene: TRBV5-5; CDR3nt: TGTGCCAGCAGCGTCCGGGACAGGGTCTACGAGCAGTACTTC; CDR3aa: CASSVRDRVYEQYF
d_gene: .; j_gene: TRBJ2-7; abundance: .; v_gene: TRBV7-6; CDR3nt: TGTGCCAGCAGCTTATCAGGATCCTCCTCCTACGAGCAGTACTTC; CDR3aa: CASSLSGSSSYEQYF
d_gene: TRBD1; j_gene: TRBJ1-2; abundance: .; v_gene: TRBV7-6; CDR3nt: TGTGCCAGCAGCTCCGACAGGGGCTATGGCTACACCTTC; CDR3aa: CASSSDRGYGYTF